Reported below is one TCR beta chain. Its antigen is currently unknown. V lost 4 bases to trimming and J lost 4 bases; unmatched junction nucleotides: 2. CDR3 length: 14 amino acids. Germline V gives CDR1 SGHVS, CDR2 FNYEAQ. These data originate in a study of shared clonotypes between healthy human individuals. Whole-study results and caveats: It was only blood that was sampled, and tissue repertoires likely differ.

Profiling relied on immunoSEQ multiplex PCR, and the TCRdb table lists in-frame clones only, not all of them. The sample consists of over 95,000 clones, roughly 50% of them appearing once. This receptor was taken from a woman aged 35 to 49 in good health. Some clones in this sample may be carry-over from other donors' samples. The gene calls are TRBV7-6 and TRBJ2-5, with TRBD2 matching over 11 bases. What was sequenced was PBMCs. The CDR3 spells CASSSGLAGETQYF. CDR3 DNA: TGTGCCAGCAGCTCCGGACTAGCGGGAGAGACCCAGTACTTC.